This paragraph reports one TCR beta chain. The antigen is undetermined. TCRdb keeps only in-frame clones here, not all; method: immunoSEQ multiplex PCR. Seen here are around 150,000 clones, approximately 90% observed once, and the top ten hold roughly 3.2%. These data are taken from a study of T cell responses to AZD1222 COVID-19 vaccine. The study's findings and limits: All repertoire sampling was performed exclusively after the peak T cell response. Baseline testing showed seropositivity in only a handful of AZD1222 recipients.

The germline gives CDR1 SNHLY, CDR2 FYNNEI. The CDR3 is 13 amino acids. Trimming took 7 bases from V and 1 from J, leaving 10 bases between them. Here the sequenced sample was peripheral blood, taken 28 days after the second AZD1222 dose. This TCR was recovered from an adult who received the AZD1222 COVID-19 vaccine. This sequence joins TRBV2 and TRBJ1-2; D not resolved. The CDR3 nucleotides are TGTGCCAGCACGGGTCGTCTTAACTATGGCTACACCTTC. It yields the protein CASTGRLNYGYTF.